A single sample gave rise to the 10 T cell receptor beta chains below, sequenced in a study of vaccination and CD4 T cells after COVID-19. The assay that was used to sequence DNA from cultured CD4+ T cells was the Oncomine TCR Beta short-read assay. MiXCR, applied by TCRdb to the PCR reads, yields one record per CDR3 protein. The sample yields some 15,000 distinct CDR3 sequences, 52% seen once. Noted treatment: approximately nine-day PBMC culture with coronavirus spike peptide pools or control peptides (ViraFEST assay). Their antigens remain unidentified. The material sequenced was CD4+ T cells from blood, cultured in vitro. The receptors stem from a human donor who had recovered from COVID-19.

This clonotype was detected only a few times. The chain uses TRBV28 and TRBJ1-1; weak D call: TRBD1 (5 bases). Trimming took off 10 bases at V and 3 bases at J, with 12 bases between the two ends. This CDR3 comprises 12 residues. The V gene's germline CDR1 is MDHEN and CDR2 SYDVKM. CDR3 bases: TGTGCCACCCGGGACGGATACACTGAAGCTTTCTTT. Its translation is CATRDGYTEAFF.

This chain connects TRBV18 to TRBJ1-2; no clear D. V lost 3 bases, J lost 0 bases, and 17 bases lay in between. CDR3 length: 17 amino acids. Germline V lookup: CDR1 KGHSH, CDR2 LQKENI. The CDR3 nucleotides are TGTGCCAGCTCACCGAGGGCCCAAGGCCAGACTAACTATGGCTACACCTTC. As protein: CASSPRAQGQTNYGYTF.

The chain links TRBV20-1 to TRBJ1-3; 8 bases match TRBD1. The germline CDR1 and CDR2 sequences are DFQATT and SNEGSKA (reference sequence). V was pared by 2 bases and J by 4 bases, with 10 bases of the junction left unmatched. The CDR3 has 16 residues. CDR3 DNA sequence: TGCAGTGCTAGATACCCAGGGGGCGCCGCGGGAAACACCATATATTTT. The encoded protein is CSARYPGGAAGNTIYF.

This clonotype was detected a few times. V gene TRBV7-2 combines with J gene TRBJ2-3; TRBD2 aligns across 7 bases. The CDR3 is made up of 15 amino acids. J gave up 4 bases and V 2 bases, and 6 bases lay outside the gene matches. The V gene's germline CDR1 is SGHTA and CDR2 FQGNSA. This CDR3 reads CASSLRRTRADTQYF. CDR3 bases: TGTGCCAGCAGCTTACGGCGGACTAGGGCAGATACGCAGTATTTT.

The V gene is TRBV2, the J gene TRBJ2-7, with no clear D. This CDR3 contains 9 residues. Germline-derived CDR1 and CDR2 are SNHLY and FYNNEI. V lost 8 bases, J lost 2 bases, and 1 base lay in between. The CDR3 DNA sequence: TGTGCCAGCCCCTACGAGCAGTACTTC. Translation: CASPYEQYF.

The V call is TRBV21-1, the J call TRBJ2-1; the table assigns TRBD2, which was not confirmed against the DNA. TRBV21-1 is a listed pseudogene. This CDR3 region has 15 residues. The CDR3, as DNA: TGTGCCAGCAGCCGACTAGCGGTTATGCCCAATGAGCAGTTCTTC. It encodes CASSRLAVMPNEQFF.

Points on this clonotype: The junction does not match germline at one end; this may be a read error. CDR3 amino acids: CSARTPLQDSGNTVYF. CDR3 DNA: TGCAGTGCCCGGACCCCTTTACAGGACTCTGGAAACACCGTATATTTT. The chain recombines TRBV20-1 with TRBJ1-3, with D maybe TRBD1 (5 bases). The CDR3 has 16 residues. Germline values: CDR1 DFQATT, CDR2 SNEGSKA (reference sequence).

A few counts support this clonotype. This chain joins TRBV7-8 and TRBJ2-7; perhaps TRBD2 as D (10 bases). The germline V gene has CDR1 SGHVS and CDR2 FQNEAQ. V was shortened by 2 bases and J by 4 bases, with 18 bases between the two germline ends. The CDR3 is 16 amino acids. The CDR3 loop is CASSLTSGTGYYEQYF. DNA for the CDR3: TGTGCCAGCAGCTTAACTAGCGGGACAGGGTATTACGAGCAGTACTTC.

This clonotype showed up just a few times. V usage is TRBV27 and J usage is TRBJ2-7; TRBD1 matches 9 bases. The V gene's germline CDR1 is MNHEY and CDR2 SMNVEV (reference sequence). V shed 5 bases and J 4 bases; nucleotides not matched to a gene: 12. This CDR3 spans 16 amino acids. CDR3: CASSPGTGMSRYEQYF. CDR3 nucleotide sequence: TGTGCCAGCAGTCCGGGGACAGGGATGTCGAGATACGAGCAGTACTTC.

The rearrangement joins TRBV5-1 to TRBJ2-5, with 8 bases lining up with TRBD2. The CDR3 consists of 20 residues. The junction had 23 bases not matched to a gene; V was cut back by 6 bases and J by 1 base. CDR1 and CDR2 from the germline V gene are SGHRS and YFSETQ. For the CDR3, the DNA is TGCGCCAGCAACCCCCCCTGGGGGCCACTAGCGGAGATGGGCCAAGAGACCCAGTACTTC. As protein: CASNPPWGPLAEMGQETQYF. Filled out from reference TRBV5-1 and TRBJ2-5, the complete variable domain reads KAGVTQTPRYLIKTRGQQVTLSCSPISGHRSVSWYQQTPGQGLQFLFEYFSETQRNKGNFPGRFSGRQFSNSRSEMNVSTLELGDSALYLCASNPPWGPLAEMGQETQYFGPGTRLLVL.